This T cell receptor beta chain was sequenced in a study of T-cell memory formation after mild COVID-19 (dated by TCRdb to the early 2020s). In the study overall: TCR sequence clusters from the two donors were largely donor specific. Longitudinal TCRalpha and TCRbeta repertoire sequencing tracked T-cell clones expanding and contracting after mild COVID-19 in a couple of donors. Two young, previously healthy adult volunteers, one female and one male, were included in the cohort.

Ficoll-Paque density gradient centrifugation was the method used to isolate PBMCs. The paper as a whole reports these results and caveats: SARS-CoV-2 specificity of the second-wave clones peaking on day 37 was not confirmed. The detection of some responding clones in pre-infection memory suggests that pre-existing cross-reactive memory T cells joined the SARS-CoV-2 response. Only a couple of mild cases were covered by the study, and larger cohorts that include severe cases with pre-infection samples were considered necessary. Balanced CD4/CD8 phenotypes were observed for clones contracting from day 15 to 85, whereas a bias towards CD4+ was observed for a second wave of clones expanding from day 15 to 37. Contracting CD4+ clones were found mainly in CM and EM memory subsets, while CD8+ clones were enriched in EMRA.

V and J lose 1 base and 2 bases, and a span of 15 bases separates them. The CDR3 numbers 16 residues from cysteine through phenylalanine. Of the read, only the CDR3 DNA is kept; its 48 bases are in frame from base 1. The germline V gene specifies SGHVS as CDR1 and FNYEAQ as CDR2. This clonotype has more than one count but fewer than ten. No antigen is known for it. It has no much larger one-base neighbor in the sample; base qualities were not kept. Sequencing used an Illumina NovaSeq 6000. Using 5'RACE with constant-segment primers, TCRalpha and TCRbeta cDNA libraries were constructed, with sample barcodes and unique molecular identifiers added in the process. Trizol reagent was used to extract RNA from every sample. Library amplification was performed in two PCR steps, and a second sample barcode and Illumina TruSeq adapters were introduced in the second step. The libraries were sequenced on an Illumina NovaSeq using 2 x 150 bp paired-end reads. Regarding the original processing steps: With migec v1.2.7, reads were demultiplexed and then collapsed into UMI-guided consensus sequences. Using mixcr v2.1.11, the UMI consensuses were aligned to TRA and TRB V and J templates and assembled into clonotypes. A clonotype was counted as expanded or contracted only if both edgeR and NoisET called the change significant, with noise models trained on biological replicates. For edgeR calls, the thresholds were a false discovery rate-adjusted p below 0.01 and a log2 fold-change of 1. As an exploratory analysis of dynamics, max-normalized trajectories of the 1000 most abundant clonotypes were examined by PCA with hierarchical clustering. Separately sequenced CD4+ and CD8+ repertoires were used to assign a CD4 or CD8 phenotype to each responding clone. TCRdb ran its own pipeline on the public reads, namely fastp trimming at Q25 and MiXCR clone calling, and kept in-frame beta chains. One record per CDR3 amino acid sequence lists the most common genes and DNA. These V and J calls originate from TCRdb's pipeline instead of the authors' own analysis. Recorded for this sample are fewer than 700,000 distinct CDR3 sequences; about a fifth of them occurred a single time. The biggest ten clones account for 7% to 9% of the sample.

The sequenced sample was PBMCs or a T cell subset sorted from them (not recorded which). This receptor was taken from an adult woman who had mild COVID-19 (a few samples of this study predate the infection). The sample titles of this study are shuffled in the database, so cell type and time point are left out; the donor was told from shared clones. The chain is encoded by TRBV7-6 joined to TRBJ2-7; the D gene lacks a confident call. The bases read TGTGCCAGCAGCTTAGTTGCCGCCGACATCCCCTACGAGCAGTACTTC. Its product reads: CASSLVAADIPYEQYF.